The present T cell receptor (beta chain) was sequenced within a study of human T cells and chemical hapten exposure. On the study more broadly: After 6 days, upper back 0.01% DPC patch tests were scored. Study conclusions and caveats: As patch test score rose, PT1 expanded TCR counts tended to rise as well.

This clonotype came up many times. The antigen is undetermined. Specified time point: patch test 1, 2 weeks after DPC sensitization. Treatment indicated: therapeutic diphenylcyclopropenone sensitization with weekly scalp DPC. The V end lost 6 bases, the J end lost 0 bases, and 3 bases lay between the germline ends. The germline V gene has CDR1 KGHDR and CDR2 SFDVKD. This CDR3 region has 12 residues. Each CDR3 protein is one row after TCRdb ran MiXCR on the RACE reads. The sample lists tens of thousands of distinct CDR3 sequences, approximately 9.3% occurring once. This sequence joins TRBV24-1 and TRBJ2-3; D gene ambiguous. The material sequenced was whole blood, taken in connection with sensitization to the hapten diphenylcyclopropenone (DPC). The receptor was derived from a woman between 40 and 55 years old with alopecia areata. Some clones in this sample may be carry-over from other donors' samples. CDR3 in amino acids: CATSISTDTQYF. Here the CDR3 DNA reads TGTGCCACCAGTATCAGCACAGATACGCAGTATTTT.